The 6 T cell receptor beta chains reported below all come from one sample, sequenced in a study of blood T cell repertoires in COVID-19. Assay used: immunoSEQ multiplex PCR; TCRdb lists only in-frame clones, some missing. The sample holds hundreds of thousands of clones, 70% to 90% seen once. Sequencing was performed on peripheral blood. These TCRs come from a woman between 55 and 75 years old with COVID-19, enrolled during active disease.

V and J are TRBV11-2 and TRBJ2-7; no clear D. V lost 1 base and J lost 0, with 10 bases in between. The CDR3 length is 15 residues. Germline V gene data show CDR1 as SGHAT and CDR2 as FQNNGV. This CDR3 reads CASSLAQTNSYEQYF. The CDR3 nucleotides are TGTGCCAGCAGCTTAGCCCAAACAAACTCCTACGAGCAGTACTTC.

The CDR3 nucleotides read TGTGCCAGCAGCCCGAGAACAGGGGTCGGCGGGGAGCTGTTTTTT. Its protein product is CASSPRTGVGGELFF. V gene TRBV7-9 combines with J gene TRBJ2-2; TRBD1 matches 7 bases. Germline values: CDR1 SEHNR, CDR2 FQNEAQ (reference sequence). CDR3 length: 15 residues. Trimming cost V 5 bases and J 7 bases; bases outside gene matches: 10.

The gene calls are TRBV19 and TRBJ1-4, with D maybe TRBD1 (5 bases). The CDR3 contains 16 residues. The germline CDR1 and CDR2 sequences are LNHDA and SQIVND (reference sequence). V shed 4 bases and J shed 8 bases, with 20 bases lying between them. CDR3 nucleotide sequence: TGTGCCAGTAGTACCGGAGGGACTTTAAGGGAGGAAAAACTGTTTTTT. It encodes CASSTGGTLREEKLFF.

V and J are TRBV27 and TRBJ1-1; D gene uncertain. The CDR3 sequence is 12 residues long. The ends were cut back, 4 bases at V and 4 bases at J, with 7 bases in the middle. Looked up from germline, CDR1 is MNHEY and CDR2 is SMNVEV (reference sequence). In DNA, the CDR3 is TGTGCCAGCAGTTCCCGGGGCACTGAAGCTTTCTTT. Translation: CASSSRGTEAFF.

The V and J genes are TRBV6-4 and TRBJ2-1; TRBD2 agrees at 13 bases. CDR3 length: 14 amino acids. Per germline, CDR1 MRHNA and CDR2 SNTAGT. V shed 4 bases and J 6 bases; nucleotides not matched to a gene: 0. The CDR3 DNA reads as TGTGCCAGCAGTGGACTAGCGGGGGGCAATGAGCAGTTCTTC. This gives the protein CASSGLAGGNEQFF.

The V and J genes are TRBV13 and TRBJ1-2; TRBD1 matches at 7 bases. The length of the CDR3 is 16 residues. The V and J ends lost 1 base and 3 bases, in that order; junction bases with no gene match: 8. CDR1 and CDR2 (germline): PRHDT, FYEKMQ (reference sequence). The CDR3 reads CASSLEADRRDYGYTF. The DNA of the CDR3 is TGTGCCAGCAGCTTAGAGGCGGACAGGCGAGACTATGGCTACACCTTC.